The T cell receptor beta chain under discussion was sequenced for a study of cytomegalovirus exposure and HLA in healthy donors. Study-wide background: Across 350 to 500 genotyped donors, 81% landed in the Caucasian-associated ancestry cluster.

The PCR employed 60 Vbeta primers together with 13 Jbeta primers. TCRdb's copy holds only in-frame clones and misses some; the assay was immunoSEQ multiplex PCR. The sample holds some 170,000 clones, about 69% seen once. For the donor in question, CMV serostatus went unrecorded. This CDR3 is built from 13 residues. Per germline, CDR1 GTSNPN and CDR2 SVGIG (reference sequence). V lost 2 bases and J 6 bases, leaving 13 bases between the germline ends. Study-wide results and limits: By HLA locus, TCR association rates varied in a later analysis, with DRB1 showing the most and HLA-C the fewest. In an earlier analysis, in 620 or so donors, most V segments appeared productive either ~87% or ~30% of the time.

Concerning this clone: Its antigen remains unidentified.

The sequencing input was PBMCs. The chain has TRBV30 and TRBJ1-1; D is uncertain. This receptor was identified in a human donor in good health. DNA of the CDR3: TGTGCCTGGAGTCAGGCAGTCTGGTCTGAAGCTTTCTTT. Protein product: CAWSQAVWSEAFF. Supplemented by reference TRBV30 and TRBJ1-1, the full variable domain reads SQTIHQWPATLVQPVGSPLSLECTVEGTSNPNLYWYRQAAGRGLQLLFYSVGIGQISSEVPQNLSASRPQDRQFILSSKKLLLSDSGFYLCAWSQAVWSEAFFGQGTRLTVV.